The present T cell receptor beta chain was sequenced within a study of CD8 T cells in ankylosing spondylitis. This clonotype was counted between two and nine times. This CDR3 is built from 15 residues. The V end lost 5 bases, the J end lost 5 bases, and 22 bases lay between the germline ends. Per the germline V gene, CDR1 is DFQATT and CDR2 is SNEGSKA (reference sequence). TCRdb called the 5' RACE reads again in MiXCR, with one record for every CDR3 protein. This sample carries some 340,000 distinct CDR3 sequences, roughly 14% of them seen once, and the ten largest clones take 0.95% to 1.4%. This TCR came from a male donor with ankylosing spondylitis or in good health (not recorded which). The sample consisted of blood, either unsorted or a sorted T cell fraction (not recorded which). The V call is TRBV20-1, the J call TRBJ2-7; D is ambiguous. Written as DNA, the CDR3 is TGCAGTGCTCAAAGGGCCCTTCTATCTGCCCACGAGCAGTACTTC. Encoded protein: CSAQRALLSAHEQYF.